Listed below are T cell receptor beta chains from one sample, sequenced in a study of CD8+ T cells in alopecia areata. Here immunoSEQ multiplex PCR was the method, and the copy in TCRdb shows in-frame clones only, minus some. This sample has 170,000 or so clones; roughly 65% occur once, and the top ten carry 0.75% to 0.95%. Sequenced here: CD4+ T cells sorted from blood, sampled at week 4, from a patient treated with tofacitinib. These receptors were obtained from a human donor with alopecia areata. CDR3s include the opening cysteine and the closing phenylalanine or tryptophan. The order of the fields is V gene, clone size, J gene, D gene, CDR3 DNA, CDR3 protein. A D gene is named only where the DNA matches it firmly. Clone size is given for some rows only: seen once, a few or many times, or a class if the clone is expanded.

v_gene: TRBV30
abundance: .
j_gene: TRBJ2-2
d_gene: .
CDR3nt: TGTGCCTGGAGGGCCCCCGGCCGAAACGCCGGGGAGCTGTTTTTT
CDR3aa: CAWRAPGRNAGELFF

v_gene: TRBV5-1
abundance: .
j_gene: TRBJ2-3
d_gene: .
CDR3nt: TGCGCCAGCAGAACGGTGGTAACAGATACGCAGTATTTT
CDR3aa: CASRTVVTDTQYF

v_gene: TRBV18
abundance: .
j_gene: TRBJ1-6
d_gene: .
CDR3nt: TGTGCCAGCTCACCCACCATGGGGAGGGGGGCACCTTCCGCCCTCCACTTT
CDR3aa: CASSPTMGRGAPSALHF

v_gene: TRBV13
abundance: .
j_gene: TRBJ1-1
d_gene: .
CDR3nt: TGTGCCAGCAGCCTGCGAATAAAAGCTTTCTTT
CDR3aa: CASSLRIKAFF

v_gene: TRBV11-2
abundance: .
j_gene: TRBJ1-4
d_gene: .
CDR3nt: TGTGCCAGCAGCTTAGGCGTCACGCTTAATGAAAAACTGTTTTTT
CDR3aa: CASSLGVTLNEKLFF

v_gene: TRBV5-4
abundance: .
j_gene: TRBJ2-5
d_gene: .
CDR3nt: TGTGCCAGCAGCTCGGACAGACTCGAGACCCAGTACTTC
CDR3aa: CASSSDRLETQYF

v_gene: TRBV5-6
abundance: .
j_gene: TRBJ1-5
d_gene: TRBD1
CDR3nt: TGTGCCAGCAGCACGTCCGAACAGGGGGCAATCCAGCCCCAGCATTTT
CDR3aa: CASSTSEQGAIQPQHF

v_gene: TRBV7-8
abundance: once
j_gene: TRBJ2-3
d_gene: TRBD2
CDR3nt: TGTGCCAGCAGCGCCCCTAGCGGGGGGGCCCAAGATACGCAGTATTTT
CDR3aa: CASSAPSGGAQDTQYF

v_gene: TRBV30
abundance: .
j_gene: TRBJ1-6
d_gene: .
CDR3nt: TGTGCCTGGAGGAGTCAGGGAGGATCACCCCTCCACTTT
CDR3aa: CAWRSQGGSPLHF

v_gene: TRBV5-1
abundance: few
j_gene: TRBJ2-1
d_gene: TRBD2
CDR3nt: TGCGCCAGCAGCACCCCGACTAGCGGGGGGGCAGGTGAGCAGTTCTTC
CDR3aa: CASSTPTSGGAGEQFF

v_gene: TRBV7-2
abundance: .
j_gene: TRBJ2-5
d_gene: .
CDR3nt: TGTGCCAGCAACCGACAGGCCGAAGAGACCCAGTACTTC
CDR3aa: CASNRQAEETQYF

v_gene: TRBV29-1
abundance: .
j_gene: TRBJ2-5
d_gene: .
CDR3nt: TGCAGCGTTGATGGATCTGGATGGGGGGTTGTGGAGACCCAGTACTTC
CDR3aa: CSVDGSGWGVVETQYF

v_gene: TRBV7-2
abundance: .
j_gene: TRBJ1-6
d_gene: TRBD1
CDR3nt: TGTGCCAGCAGCGGGGACAGGGGGCAATCACCCCTCCACTTT
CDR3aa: CASSGDRGQSPLHF

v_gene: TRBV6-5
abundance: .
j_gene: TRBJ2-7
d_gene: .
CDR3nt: TGTGCCAGCAGAACAAAGAACCGCTACGAGCAGTACTTC
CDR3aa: CASRTKNRYEQYF

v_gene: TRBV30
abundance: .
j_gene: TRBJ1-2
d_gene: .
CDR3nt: TGTGCCTGGGCCCTGACAGTGAATAACTATGGCTACACCTTC
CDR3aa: CAWALTVNNYGYTF